These 25 T cell receptor beta chains were all obtained from the same sample, sequenced in a study of OX40 agonist ivuxolimab in advanced cancers. Sequencing was performed with immunoSEQ multiplex PCR; in TCRdb, only in-frame clones are kept and a portion is missing. Here the sample spans about 62,000 clones, roughly 82% being singletons. Sequenced here: CD4+ or CD8+ T cells sorted from blood, sampled in a trial of the OX40 agonist ivuxolimab. These receptors originate from an adult with an advanced solid tumor such as melanoma, head and neck, liver or kidney cancer.

V is TRBV19 and J is TRBJ1-1, with D perhaps TRBD1 (6 bases). Germline assignment: CDR1 LNHDA and CDR2 SQIVND (reference sequence). The germline V and J ends were trimmed by 10 bases and 2 bases, with 14 bases remaining between them. CDR3 length: 13 amino acids. The CDR3 here is CATSGAINTEAFF. The CDR3 region has the DNA TGTGCCACGTCAGGGGCGATAAACACTGAAGCTTTCTTT.

The gene calls are TRBV25-1 and TRBJ1-4, with D unclear. Trimming removed 8 bases at V and 4 bases at J, with 11 bases between. Germline lookup yields CDR1 MGHDK and CDR2 SYGVNS. CDR3 length equals 13 residues. The CDR3 region has the DNA TGTGCCAGCGTGGACGGAATTAATGAAAAACTGTTTTTT. Translation gives CASVDGINEKLFF.

The CDR3 reads CASGHRGPDSPLHF. CDR3 DNA sequence: TGTGCTAGTGGTCACAGGGGGCCTGATTCACCCCTCCACTTT. V and J are TRBV12-5 and TRBJ1-6; TRBD1 matches at 9 bases. V lost 5 bases, J lost 8 bases, and 4 bases stayed unmatched. The length of the CDR3 is 14 residues. Germline-derived CDR1 and CDR2 are LGHNT and FRNRAP.

V is TRBV2 and J is TRBJ2-5, with 7 bases matching TRBD2. Losses at the gene ends were 4 bases for V and 4 bases for J; bases not matched to a gene: 3. Germline V CDR1 and CDR2: SNHLY, FYNNEI. CDR3 size: 13 residues. The CDR3: CASSGGGGETQYF. The DNA for the CDR3 is TGTGCCAGCAGTGGGGGCGGGGGAGAGACCCAGTACTTC.

The chain is built from TRBV7-9 and TRBJ2-1, with 7 bases that match TRBD1. The CDR3 runs to 15 residues. Unmatched junction bases numbered 4, after V lost 1 base and J lost 4 bases. The germline V gene has CDR1 SEHNR and CDR2 FQNEAQ (reference sequence). In DNA, the CDR3 is TGTGCCAGCAGCTTAGTGAGACAGGGTTACAATGAGCAGTTCTTC. The encoded protein is CASSLVRQGYNEQFF.

V usage is TRBV19 and J usage is TRBJ1-1, with a tentative D call TRBD1 (5 bases). V was trimmed by 4 bases and J by 3 bases, leaving 9 bases between them. Germline CDR1 LNHDA, CDR2 SQIVND (reference sequence). The CDR3 totals 13 residues. The DNA for the CDR3 is TGTGCCAGTAGTACAGGGTTGGACACTGAAGCTTTCTTT. Amino acid sequence: CASSTGLDTEAFF.

The V and J genes are TRBV6-1 and TRBJ1-3, with TRBD1 identical over 9 bases. The CDR3 loop spans 15 amino acids. CDR1 is MNHNS, CDR2 SASEGT, per germline. V was clipped by 4 bases and J by 12 bases; unmatched bases: 13. CDR3 amino acids: CASSVGHGTGSRIYF. The CDR3 DNA is TGTGCCAGCAGTGTCGGACACGGGACAGGGAGCCGCATATATTTT.

The genes are TRBV19 and TRBJ1-3; D is unclear. CDR3 length: 14 amino acids. V lost 3 bases and J 4 bases, leaving 10 bases between the germline ends. CDR1 is LNHDA, CDR2 SQIVND, per germline (reference sequence). CDR3 residues: CASSIQLGGNTIYF. The DNA of the CDR3 is TGTGCCAGTAGTATCCAGCTTGGCGGAAACACCATATATTTT. Full variable domain (outside the CDR3, taken from reference TRBV19 and TRBJ1-3): DGGITQSPKYLFRKEGQNVTLSCEQNLNHDAMYWYRQDPGQGLRLIYYSQIVNDFQKGDIAEGYSVSREKKESFPLTVTSAQKNPTAFYLCASSIQLGGNTIYFGEGSWLTVV.

Here the CDR3 reads CASLGAENTIYF. For the CDR3, the DNA is TGTGCCAGCCTTGGGGCCGAAAACACCATATATTTT. This chain connects TRBV7-9 to TRBJ1-3, with D maybe TRBD1 (5 bases). The germline V and J ends were trimmed by 8 bases and 6 bases, with 11 bases remaining between them. The CDR3 contains 12 residues. Germline V gene data show CDR1 as SEHNR and CDR2 as FQNEAQ (reference sequence).

The rearrangement joins TRBV9 to TRBJ1-2; the match to TRBD1 covers 9 bases. J gave up 4 bases and V 3 bases, and 7 bases lay outside the gene matches. The CDR3 is 15 residues long. Per germline, CDR1 SGDLS and CDR2 YYNGEE. CDR3 sequence: CASSAGTGWSYGYTF. DNA for the CDR3: TGTGCCAGCAGCGCCGGGACAGGGTGGTCCTATGGCTACACCTTC. The full variable domain, completed using reference TRBV9 and TRBJ1-2, is DSGVTQTPKHLITATGQRVTLRCSPRSGDLSVYWYQQSLDQGLQFLIQYYNGEERAKGNILERFSAQQFPDLHSELNLSSLELGDSALYFCASSAGTGWSYGYTFGSGTRLTVV.

This sequence joins TRBV5-1 and TRBJ1-3; no firm D call. Germline-derived CDR1 and CDR2 are SGHRS and YFSETQ. The CDR3 contains 16 residues. Trimming left V 4 bases short and J 0 bases short, with 14 bases between. The CDR3 region is CASSALGTSSGNTIYF. DNA for the CDR3: TGCGCCAGCAGCGCACTAGGAACGTCCTCTGGAAACACCATATATTTT.

CDR3 sequence reads: CAISEAGANEKLFF. The CDR3 DNA sequence: TGTGCCATCAGTGAGGCAGGGGCGAATGAAAAACTGTTTTTT. The chain uses TRBV10-3 and TRBJ1-4; possibly TRBD1 for D (6 bases). From germline, CDR1 is ENHRY and CDR2 SYGVKD. V lost 2 bases and J lost 5, with 9 bases in between. The CDR3 is made up of 14 amino acids.

The rearrangement links TRBV7-2 to TRBJ1-2, with TRBD1 matching over 8 bases. Germline CDR1 is SGHTA and CDR2 is FQGNSA. Unmatched junction bases numbered 14, after V lost 3 bases and J lost 11 bases. The CDR3 runs 15 residues. The DNA of the CDR3 is TGTGCCAGCAGCTTTATACGGGCCGGGACAGGCAGTTACACCTTC. As protein: CASSFIRAGTGSYTF.

The chain carries TRBV19 and TRBJ2-3, with TRBD2 matching 9 bases. This CDR3 spans 15 amino acids. The germline V gene has CDR1 LNHDA and CDR2 SQIVND (reference sequence). V lost 4 bases, J lost 5 bases, and 7 bases stayed unmatched. CDR3 in amino acids: CASSTKGLAVDTQYF. The CDR3 DNA reads as TGTGCCAGTAGTACTAAGGGACTAGCAGTAGATACGCAGTATTTT.

The chain employs TRBV9 and TRBJ2-1; 8 bases match TRBD1. The CDR3 spans 12 residues. CDR1 is SGDLS and CDR2 is YYNGEE in the germline V gene. Unmatched junction bases numbered 3, after V lost 0 bases and J lost 13 bases. CDR3 region: CASSVADRAQFF. The CDR3 nucleotides read TGTGCCAGCAGCGTAGCGGACAGGGCTCAGTTCTTC.

The V call is TRBV18, the J call TRBJ1-4; the D is unclear. The V gene's germline CDR1 is KGHSH and CDR2 LQKENI. CDR3 length equals 16 residues. V was trimmed by 3 bases and J by 0 bases, leaving 11 bases between them. The DNA of the CDR3 is TGTGCCAGCTCACCGAGAGTGTTTACAACTAATGAAAAACTGTTTTTT. Protein product: CASSPRVFTTNEKLFF.

The J gene is TRBJ1-2, the V gene TRBV6-1, with a weak D call TRBD1 (6 bases). Trimming left V 6 bases short and J 4 bases short, with 18 bases between. Per germline, CDR1 MNHNS and CDR2 SASEGT. The CDR3 has 15 amino acids. The CDR3 coding sequence is TGTGCCAGCAGCGAGAGCCTTACGACAGGCTATGGCTACACCTTC. Amino acid sequence: CASSESLTTGYGYTF.

This chain joins TRBV2 and TRBJ1-2; D gene unclear. Looked up from germline, CDR1 is SNHLY and CDR2 is FYNNEI. V was cut by 5 bases and J by 4 bases, with 11 bases left in between. The CDR3 is 13 amino acids. The CDR3 is CASSPDGLYGYTF. The CDR3 coding sequence is TGTGCCAGCAGTCCTGACGGCCTCTATGGCTACACCTTC.

The rearrangement uses TRBV6-5 and TRBJ1-5; D not resolved. CDR1 and CDR2 from the germline V gene are MNHEY and SVGAGI. V was trimmed by 8 bases and J by 0 bases, leaving 14 bases between them. This CDR3 comprises 15 residues. Here the CDR3 DNA reads TGTGCCAGCCAGGAGGCAGGCAATAGCAATCAGCCCCAGCATTTT. As protein: CASQEAGNSNQPQHF.

Note on this clone: Other DNA variants within this sample encode the same CDR3. The chain carries TRBV7-9 and TRBJ1-1; D remains unclear. Germline V gene lookup returns CDR1 SEHNR and CDR2 FQNEAQ (reference sequence). The CDR3 is made up of 13 amino acids. V gave up 5 bases and J gave up 0 bases, with 7 bases separating them. CDR3: CASSLDMNTEAFF. CDR3 nucleotide sequence: TGTGCCAGCAGCCTCGATATGAACACTGAAGCTTTCTTT.

The chain carries TRBV28 and TRBJ1-4, with unresolved D. The CDR3 is 17 residues long. Deletions cut 4 bases from V and 8 bases from J, with 23 bases between. Germline V lookup: CDR1 MDHEN, CDR2 SYDVKM. The CDR3 DNA is TGTGCCAGCAGTTACCCCCTAGGACGGGAAGACGGGGAAAAACTGTTTTTT. Translating gives CASSYPLGREDGEKLFF.

The V gene is TRBV7-2, the J gene TRBJ1-5, with D tentatively TRBD1 (6 bases). The CDR3 consists of 14 residues. From germline, CDR1 is SGHTA and CDR2 FQGNSA. V was cut by 4 bases and J by 9 bases, with 16 bases left in between. CDR3 sequence reads: CASSSIRGEGPQHF. The CDR3 nucleotides are TGTGCCAGCAGCTCGATAAGGGGGGAAGGGCCCCAGCATTTT.

The genes are TRBV28 and TRBJ2-7; D remains ambiguous. Germline CDR1 reads MDHEN; CDR2 reads SYDVKM. There are 13 residues in the CDR3. The V and J ends lost 8 bases and 3 bases respectively, with 14 bases between them. The CDR3 reads CASGEQISYEQYF. CDR3 nucleotides: TGTGCCAGCGGCGAACAGATTAGCTACGAGCAGTACTTC.

The CDR3 DNA follows: TGTGCCAGCAGCCTAAGTGTCAACTATGGCTACACCTTC. Its protein product is CASSLSVNYGYTF. This chain connects TRBV27 to TRBJ1-2; no clear D. Germline V gene sequence: CDR1 MNHEY, CDR2 SMNVEV (reference sequence). V was pared by 6 bases and J by 2 bases, with 10 bases between. This CDR3 is built from 13 residues.

This clone was counted a single time. The J gene is TRBJ2-2, the V gene TRBV19; 7 bases agree with TRBD1. V lost 4 bases and J lost 7; bases outside the gene matches: 9. The germline CDR1 and CDR2 sequences are LNHDA and SQIVND (reference sequence). This CDR3 region has 15 residues. The CDR3 bases are TGTGCCAGTAGTAACAGGGGCTCTCGCCACGGGGAGCTGTTTTTT. Amino acids: CASSNRGSRHGELFF.